The clone carrying this T cell receptor beta chain occurred many times. Amplified regions were TCR beta CDR3 sequences from RNA transcripts. The primer set for the first-round RT-PCR of the TCR CDR3 was HTBI. TCRdb analysed the multiplex PCR reads with MiXCR anew, one entry per CDR3 protein. The data show 360,000 or so distinct CDR3 sequences, with around 15% seen just once and under 25% held by the top ten. This entry comes from a study of T cells in Graves' hyperthyroidism and ophthalmopathy. The junction had 4 bases not matched to a gene; V was cut back by 3 bases and J by 4 bases. Germline CDR1 MDHEN, CDR2 SYDVKM. The CDR3 has 14 residues.

The chain has TRBV28 and TRBJ2-5, with 8 bases aligning to TRBD2. The specimen sequenced was blood. This TCR was sampled from an older woman with Graves' ophthalmopathy. CDR3 nucleotides: TGTGCCAGCAGTTTTGCGGGAGGCCGAGAGACCCAGTACTTC. Protein product: CASSFAGGRETQYF.